This entry is about one T cell receptor (beta chain). These data are taken from a study of control samples from healthy donors and cancer patients. V was trimmed by 5 bases and J by 5 bases, leaving 12 bases between them. Germline V gives CDR1 KGHDR, CDR2 SFDVKD. CDR3 length: 14 amino acids. The protocol was immunoSEQ multiplex PCR, while the TCRdb copy is restricted to in-frame clones and leaves out a portion. This sample carries about 100,000 clones, over 85% of them seen once, and the ten largest clones take around 3%. Sequencing was carried out using blood. This chain joins TRBV24-1 and TRBJ1-5; D call uncertain. The receptor's source is a human donor in good health. The donor label of this sample is uncertain. This CDR3 is CATSAAGLHQPQHF. DNA for the CDR3: TGTGCCACCAGTGCGGCCGGGTTACATCAGCCCCAGCATTTT.